In its sample, the clone carrying this T cell receptor beta chain was seen a few times. The antigen remains undetermined. This entry is derived from a study of STAT5B mutations in CD4+ large granular lymphocyte leukemia. Overall study results and limits: 8/27 top patient clones versus 2/35 control clones were TRBV06-family.

Profiling relied on immunoSEQ multiplex PCR, and the TCRdb table lists in-frame clones only, not all of them. The sample carries around 35,000 clones, 68% recorded once. Germline V lookup: CDR1 ENHRY, CDR2 SYGVKD. V lost 11 bases to trimming and J lost 5 bases; unmatched junction nucleotides: 10. This CDR3 has 13 residues. The clonotype comes from a human donor in good health. Sequenced input: CD4+ T cells from blood buffy coats. This sequence joins TRBV10-3 and TRBJ1-1, with TRBD1 identical over 8 bases. CDR3 amino acids: CASQGARRTEAFF. CDR3 DNA: TGTGCCTCCCAGGGGGCGCGAAGAACTGAAGCTTTCTTT.